The text below deals with one T cell receptor (beta chain). The data were produced by immunoSEQ multiplex PCR, yet TCRdb's version contains in-frame clones alone and is incomplete. The table lists a few hundred thousand clones, 90% of them singletons, with approximately 4% in the top ten. This sample is drawn from a study of blood T cell repertoires in COVID-19. About the study: Acute and convalescent COVID-19 samples came from the United States, Italy and Spain.

The TCR sequence derives from a woman in her late teens or twenties with acute COVID-19. The sequenced sample consisted of PBMCs or T cells enriched from blood (not recorded which).

This chain's CDR3 is CASSETDQGRNSPLHF. CDR3 in DNA: TGTGCCAGCAGTGAAACCGATCAGGGGCGAAATTCACCCCTCCACTTT. The chain has TRBV25-1 and TRBJ1-6; a weak D match, TRBD1 (6 bases). Deletions cut 2 bases from V and 7 bases from J, with 15 bases between. CDR1 MGHDK and CDR2 SYGVNS come from the germline V gene. The CDR3 consists of 16 residues.